What follows describes a single T cell receptor (beta chain). This entry comes from a study of blood T cell repertoires in COVID-19. As for the study in general: Samples taken during acute and convalescent COVID-19 were collected in the United States, Italy and Spain. Sample material is recorded as cDNA or gDNA derived from T cells, B-cell-depleted T cells, or PBMCs.

Per the original data handling: From reference gene primer amplification, estimates of nucleated cell counts were derived. The assay was immunoSEQ multiplex PCR, and TCRdb's table has in-frame clones only and misses some. The D gene and trimming were derived from the DNA, and the V and J assignments and clone size from that table. The table lists about 280,000 clones, roughly 86% of them singletons. This CDR3 has 18 residues. The J segment lost 5 bases and the V segment lost 4 bases, leaving 17 bases of the junction unmatched. Per germline, CDR1 SGHAT and CDR2 FQNNGV. The chain employs TRBV11-2 and TRBJ1-2, with 9 bases lining up with TRBD1. Sample: peripheral blood. This sequence was found in a young woman who had recovered from COVID-19. DNA for the CDR3: TGTGCCAGCAGCTCCCCTCTTTGGGACAGGGAAAGAGGTTATGGCTACACCTTC. As protein: CASSSPLWDRERGYGYTF.